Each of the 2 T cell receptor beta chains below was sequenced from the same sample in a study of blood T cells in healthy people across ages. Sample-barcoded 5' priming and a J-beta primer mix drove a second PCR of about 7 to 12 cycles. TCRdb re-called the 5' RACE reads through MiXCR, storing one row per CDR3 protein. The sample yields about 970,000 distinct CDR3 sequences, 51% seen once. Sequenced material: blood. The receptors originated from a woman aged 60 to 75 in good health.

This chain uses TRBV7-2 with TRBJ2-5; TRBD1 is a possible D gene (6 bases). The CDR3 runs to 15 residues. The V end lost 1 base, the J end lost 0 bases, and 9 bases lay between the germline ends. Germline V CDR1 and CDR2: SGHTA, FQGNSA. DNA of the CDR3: TGTGCCAGCAGCTTAGTAGGGGACAACCAAGAGACCCAGTACTTC. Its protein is CASSLVGDNQETQYF.

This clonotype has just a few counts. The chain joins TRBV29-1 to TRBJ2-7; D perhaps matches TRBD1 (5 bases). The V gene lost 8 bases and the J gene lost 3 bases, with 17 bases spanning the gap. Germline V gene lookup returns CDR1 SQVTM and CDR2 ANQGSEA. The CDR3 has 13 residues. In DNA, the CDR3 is TGCAGCTATAAGGAAGACAGCCGCTACGAGCAGTACTTC. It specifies CSYKEDSRYEQYF.